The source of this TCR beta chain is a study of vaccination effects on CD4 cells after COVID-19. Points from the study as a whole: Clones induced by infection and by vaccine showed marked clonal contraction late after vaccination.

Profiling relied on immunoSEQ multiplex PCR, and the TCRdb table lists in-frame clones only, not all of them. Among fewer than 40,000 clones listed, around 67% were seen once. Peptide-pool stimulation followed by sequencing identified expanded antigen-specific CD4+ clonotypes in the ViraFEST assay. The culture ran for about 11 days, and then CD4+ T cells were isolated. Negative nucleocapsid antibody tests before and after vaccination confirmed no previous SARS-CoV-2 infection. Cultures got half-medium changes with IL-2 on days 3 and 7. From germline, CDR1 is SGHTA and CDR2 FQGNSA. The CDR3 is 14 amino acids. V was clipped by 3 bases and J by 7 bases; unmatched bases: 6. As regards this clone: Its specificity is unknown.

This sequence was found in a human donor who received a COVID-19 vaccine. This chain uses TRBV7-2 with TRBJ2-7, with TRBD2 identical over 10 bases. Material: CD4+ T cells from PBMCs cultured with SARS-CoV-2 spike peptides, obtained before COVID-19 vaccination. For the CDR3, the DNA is TGTGCCAGCAGCTTTACTAGCGGGGTAAGGGAGCAGTACTTC. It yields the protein CASSFTSGVREQYF.